The 20 T cell receptor beta chains in this list originate from one sample, sequenced in a study of vaccination and CD4 T cells after COVID-19. Stated treatment: 10-day PBMC culture with coronavirus spike peptide pools or control peptides (ViraFEST assay). Their antigens are not known. Sequence data for DNA of cultured CD4+ T cells were generated by the Oncomine TCR Beta short-read assay. MiXCR was run by TCRdb on the PCR reads, yielding one entry per CDR3 protein. The repertoire has under 20,000 distinct CDR3 sequences, 80% to 85% of them found once; the top ten carry about a sixth. The sequences come from CD4+ T cells from blood, cultured in vitro, collected after SARS-CoV-2 vaccination. The source of these receptors is a human donor who received a COVID-19 vaccine.

The chain is built from TRBV6-1 and TRBJ2-1, with TRBD2 matching over 16 bases. The J segment lost 0 bases and the V segment lost 2 bases, leaving 7 bases of the junction unmatched. The CDR3 loop spans 20 amino acids. Germline CDR1 MNHNS, CDR2 SASEGT. The CDR3 sequence: CASSESGTSGGASSYNEQFF. As DNA, the CDR3 is TGTGCCAGCAGTGAATCGGGGACTAGCGGGGGGGCGAGCTCCTACAATGAGCAGTTCTTC.

CDR3 protein: CSATPGAEGTDTQYF. In DNA form, the CDR3 reads TGCAGTGCTACCCCGGGGGCGGAAGGCACAGATACGCAGTATTTT. The chain recombines TRBV20-1 with TRBJ2-3; D is possibly TRBD1 or TRBD2 (6 bases each). Germline CDR1 and CDR2: DFQATT and SNEGSKA (reference sequence). The CDR3 has 15 amino acids. Trimming removed 4 bases from V and 1 base from J, with 15 bases in between.

This rearrangement joins TRBV2 to TRBJ2-1; D gene unclear. Trimming stripped 1 base from V and 7 bases from J, with 5 bases between. Germline CDR1 is SNHLY and CDR2 is FYNNEI. The CDR3 consists of 12 residues. The CDR3 sequence: CASSEEGNEQFF. In DNA form, the CDR3 reads TGTGCCAGCAGTGAAGAGGGAAATGAGCAGTTCTTC. Filled out from reference TRBV2 and TRBJ2-1, the complete variable domain reads EPEVTQTPSHQVTQMGQEVILRCVPISNHLYFYWYRQILGQKVEFLVSFYNNEISEKSEIFDDQFSVERPDGSNFTLKIRSTKLEDSAMYFCASSEEGNEQFFGPGTRLTVL.

The V and J genes are TRBV6-2 or TRBV6-3 and TRBJ2-3; D unresolved. The J call may be wrong; the DNA end is better matched by TRBJ1-5. Germline CDR1 is MNHEY and CDR2 is SVGEGT. This CDR3 has 13 amino acids. CDR3 nucleotide sequence: TGTGCCAGCAGCCCCGACCGCCCAGATACGCAGCATTTT. It translates to CASSPDRPDTQHF.

This clonotype came up a few times. The chain combines TRBV19 with TRBJ1-2; TRBD1 aligns across 7 bases. CDR1 and CDR2 (germline): LNHDA, SQIVND (reference sequence). The V and J ends lost 3 bases and 3 bases, in that order; junction bases with no gene match: 1. The CDR3 spans 13 residues. CDR3 DNA: TGTGCCAGTAGTATCGACAGGGACTATGGCTACACCTTC. Translation gives CASSIDRDYGYTF.

The rearrangement links TRBV23-1 to TRBJ1-6; D may be TRBD1 (5 bases). TRBV23-1 belongs to the ORF category, with a function that is uncertain. The V gene lost 2 bases and the J gene lost 6 bases, with 17 bases spanning the gap. The CDR3 is 17 residues long. In nucleotides, the CDR3 is TGCGCCAGCAGTCAACCGCGGCAGGGAAGTGGTAATTCACCCCTCCACTTT. As protein: CASSQPRQGSGNSPLHF.

This clonotype was seen a handful of times. This chain uses TRBV7-9 with TRBJ1-6; tentative D call: TRBD1 (5 bases). The CDR3 length is 15 residues. CDR1 and CDR2 (germline): SEHNR, FQNEAQ (reference sequence). Trimming pared 5 bases from V and 8 bases from J, leaving 16 bases between. The CDR3 DNA reads TGTGCCAGCAGCATGCTGTCGGGGGAAGATTCACCCCTCCACTTT. Amino acid sequence: CASSMLSGEDSPLHF.

In its sample, this clonotype ranks as large. The CDR3 region is CASSERQNNSPLHF. The DNA for the CDR3 is TGTGCCAGCAGTGAACGGCAGAATAATTCACCCCTCCACTTT. The rearrangement joins TRBV6-1 to TRBJ1-6; D not resolved. Germline CDR1 is MNHNS and CDR2 is SASEGT. V was shortened by 2 bases and J by 5 bases, with 7 bases between the two germline ends. The CDR3 contains 14 residues.

This clonotype was observed a few times. The chain's CDR3 is CASSSDRREQFF. The CDR3 nucleotides read TGTGCCAGCAGCTCAGACAGGCGTGAGCAGTTCTTC. The V gene is TRBV7-3, the J gene TRBJ2-1, with D perhaps matching TRBD1 (6 bases). V dropped 4 bases and J dropped 9 bases, with 10 bases sitting between them. The CDR3 is made up of 12 amino acids. Germline CDR1 and CDR2: SGHTA and FQGTGA.

V is TRBV12-3 or TRBV12-4 and J is TRBJ1-2; D call uncertain. This CDR3 is built from 14 residues. Trimming stripped 2 bases from V and 8 bases from J, with 15 bases between. The CDR3 DNA sequence: TGTGCCAGCAGTTTACGCCCCGGGGTGGCGGGCTACACCTTC. It codes for CASSLRPGVAGYTF.

Concerning this clonotype: One end of the junction fails to match germline, which may point to a read error. The CDR3 DNA sequence: TGTGTCAGCAGCTTAGTTCAGAACACGGGAAACACCATATATTTT. Residues: CVSSLVQNTGNTIYF. The rearrangement links TRBV7-2 to TRBJ1-3; no firm D call. CDR3 length: 15 amino acids. CDR1 is SGHTA, CDR2 FQGNSA, per germline. Looking up the rest from reference TRBV7-2 and TRBJ1-3 gives the full variable domain: GAGVSQSPSNKVTEKGKDVELRCDPISGHTALYWYRQSLGQGLEFLIYFQGNSAPDKSGLPSDRFSAERTGGSVSTLTIQRTQQEDSAVYLCVSSLVQNTGNTIYFGEGSWLTVV.

This chain joins TRBV6-1 and TRBJ2-7; TRBD2 matches at 13 bases. Germline lookup yields CDR1 MNHNS and CDR2 SASEGT. The CDR3 has 14 amino acids. V shed 6 bases and J 6 bases; nucleotides not matched to a gene: 5. The CDR3, as DNA: TGTGCCAGCAGGACTAGCGGGGGGCCAGTCGAGCAGTACTTC. It encodes CASRTSGGPVEQYF.

This chain uses TRBV19 with TRBJ1-2, with D possibly being TRBD1 (5 bases). This CDR3 has 15 amino acids. Germline V gives CDR1 LNHDA, CDR2 SQIVND (reference sequence). V lost 3 bases, J lost 6 bases, and 17 bases lay in between. The CDR3 nucleotides read TGTGCCAGTAGTATTTTTGGGGGGGAGTTGGATGGCTACACCTTC. Translation gives CASSIFGGELDGYTF.

The V call is TRBV12-2, the J call TRBJ2-7; whether TRBD1, the table's D call, matches the DNA was not checked. TRBV12-2 is marked as a pseudogene. The length of the CDR3 is 14 residues. The CDR3 spells CASRLQGQDYEQYF. The CDR3 coding sequence is TGTGCAAGTCGCTTACAAGGACAGGACTACGAGCAGTACTTC.

The rearrangement uses TRBV20-1 and TRBJ1-5; D gene uncertain. Trimming stripped 3 bases from V and 0 bases from J, with 12 bases between. CDR3 length: 15 residues. From germline, CDR1 is DFQATT and CDR2 SNEGSKA (reference sequence). The CDR3 here is CSASYSGYSNQPQHF. The DNA for the CDR3 is TGCAGTGCTAGCTACAGTGGGTATAGCAATCAGCCCCAGCATTTT.

CDR3 protein: CASSLVGQIFKETQYF. The DNA for the CDR3 is TGTGCCAGCAGCTTAGTAGGGCAGATCTTCAAAGAGACCCAGTACTTC. V and J are TRBV7-8 and TRBJ2-5; D uncertain. Germline-derived CDR1 and CDR2 are SGHVS and FQNEAQ. The CDR3 is 16 amino acids. Trimming left V 1 base short and J 3 bases short, with 15 bases between.

The rearrangement uses TRBV24-1 and TRBJ1-2; TRBD1 agrees at 9 bases. CDR1 and CDR2 (germline): KGHDR, SFDVKD. The CDR3 extends over 15 amino acids. Trimming cost V 3 bases and J 3 bases; bases outside gene matches: 4. The DNA for the CDR3 is TGTGCCACCAGTGATCCTACAGGGGGCGACTATGGCTACACCTTC. It is translated as CATSDPTGGDYGYTF.

The chain couples TRBV5-1 to TRBJ1-1; D uncertain. The V end lost 4 bases, the J end lost 0 bases, and 13 bases lay between the germline ends. CDR3 length: 15 amino acids. From germline, CDR1 is SGHRS and CDR2 YFSETQ. This CDR3 is CASSPNTTLNTEAFF. CDR3 nucleotide sequence: TGCGCCAGCAGCCCCAACACGACACTGAACACTGAAGCTTTCTTT.

The chain couples TRBV2 to TRBJ1-2, with no clear D. The germline V and J ends were trimmed by 6 bases and 6 bases, with 23 bases remaining between them. The CDR3 contains 16 residues. From germline, CDR1 is SNHLY and CDR2 FYNNEI. The CDR3 is CASRARRSVMSDGYTF. The DNA for the CDR3 is TGTGCCAGCAGAGCTCGTCGATCGGTTATGTCCGATGGCTACACCTTC.

J is TRBJ2-2 and V is TRBV10-1, with D uncertain. V was shortened by 3 bases and J by 4 bases, with 3 bases between the two germline ends. CDR1 is WNHNN and CDR2 is SYGVQD in the germline V gene (reference sequence). This CDR3 is built from 12 residues. The DNA of the CDR3 is TGCGCCAGCAGTGAACCCACCGGGGAGCTGTTTTTT. Residues: CASSEPTGELFF.